The 21 T cell receptor beta chains presented below share a single source sample, sequenced in a study of Graves' ophthalmopathy and Graves' hyperthyroidism. RNA transcripts were the source from which TCR beta CDR3 regions were amplified. The first round was an RT-PCR with HTBI primers, and the second round was a multiplex PCR. MiXCR, run by TCRdb on the multiplex PCR reads, gives a single entry per CDR3 protein. The top ten clones hold around 10% of a sample with roughly 1.1 million distinct CDR3 sequences, about two fifths of them seen once. Source material: peripheral blood or thyroid tissue (not recorded which). The origin of the receptors is an adult man with Graves' hyperthyroidism.

This clonotype was recorded a few times. The V call is TRBV5-4, the J call TRBJ2-2; 7 bases align to TRBD2. This CDR3 comprises 16 residues. The germline V gene encodes CDR1 SGHNT and CDR2 YYREEE (reference sequence). Unmatched junction bases numbered 13, after V lost 6 bases and J lost 5 bases. The CDR3 nucleotides read TGTGCCAGCACCAATTCGGGACTATCAAATACCGGGGAGCTGTTTTTT. It encodes CASTNSGLSNTGELFF.

This clonotype has a handful of counts. The chain uses TRBV20-1 and TRBJ2-5; D gene uncertain. Germline CDR1 is DFQATT and CDR2 is SNEGSKA (reference sequence). The CDR3 runs to 13 residues. V shed 2 bases and J shed 0 bases, with 7 bases lying between them. The CDR3 is CSARSTYQETQYF. As DNA, the CDR3 is TGCAGTGCTAGATCCACATACCAAGAGACCCAGTACTTC.

This chain uses TRBV24-1 with TRBJ1-6, with a weak D call TRBD1 (5 bases). This CDR3 comprises 16 residues. Germline V gene sequence: CDR1 KGHDR, CDR2 SFDVKD. V lost 5 bases and J 10 bases, leaving 20 bases between the germline ends. CDR3 in amino acids: CATSARRGGIGSPLHF. CDR3 sequence (DNA): TGTGCCACCAGTGCTAGACGGGGGGGGATTGGATCACCCCTCCACTTT.

This clonotype was seen just once. The gene calls are TRBV7-2 and TRBJ2-3; D gene ambiguous. Germline V lookup: CDR1 SGHTA, CDR2 FQGNSA. V dropped 5 bases and J dropped 0 bases, with 12 bases sitting between them. The CDR3 is 15 amino acids. The CDR3 loop reads CASSGSRASTDTQYF. CDR3 nucleotide sequence: TGTGCCAGCAGCGGCAGCCGGGCTAGCACAGATACGCAGTATTTT.

The chain combines TRBV29-1 with TRBJ1-2; D gene uncertain. V gave up 3 bases and J gave up 0 bases, with 8 bases separating them. CDR1 is SQVTM and CDR2 is ANQGSEA in the germline V gene. This CDR3 has 13 residues. The CDR3 DNA reads as TGCAGCGTTGACACCCTAGCTAACTATGGCTACACCTTC. Its protein product is CSVDTLANYGYTF.

There are many counts of this clonotype. The rearrangement uses TRBV7-6 and TRBJ2-7; 7 positions agree with TRBD1. The V gene's germline CDR1 is SGHVS and CDR2 FNYEAQ. V dropped 3 bases and J dropped 7; count of bases not matched to a gene: 6. The CDR3 is 13 amino acids. The CDR3, as DNA: TGTGCCAGCAGCTTTGACAGGGTTCGGGAGCAGTACTTC. Amino acids: CASSFDRVREQYF.

For this clonotype: A read error may produce the germline difference seen at one junction end. The V and J genes are TRBV10-3 and TRBJ1-5; 11 bases map to TRBD1. The CDR3 length is 16 residues. The V gene's germline CDR1 is ENHRY and CDR2 SYGVKD. For the CDR3, the DNA is TGTGCCAGCAGTGAAGCCGGGACAGGGGGATATCAGCCCCAGCATTTT. This codes for CASSEAGTGGYQPQHF.

In this sample, this clonotype turned up many times. The chain carries TRBV2 and TRBJ2-7; D remains ambiguous. The CDR3 loop spans 15 amino acids. Germline CDR1 is SNHLY and CDR2 is FYNNEI. V dropped 2 bases and J dropped 0 bases, with 11 bases sitting between them. The CDR3, as DNA: TGTGCCAGCAGTGAAATTCTGGGAAGCTCCTACGAGCAGTACTTC. This codes for CASSEILGSSYEQYF.

DNA for the CDR3: TGTGCCAGCAGTGACGGGGAGACCCAGCATTTT. It is translated as CASSDGETQHF. This chain joins TRBV6-4 and TRBJ1-5; D is unclear. Trimming took 2 bases from V and 11 from J, leaving 7 bases between them. Germline CDR1 and CDR2: MRHNA and SNTAGT. This CDR3 has 11 amino acids.

At least ten counts were recorded for this clonotype. This chain uses TRBV9 with TRBJ1-1; D is possibly TRBD1 (6 bases). Germline CDR1 reads SGDLS; CDR2 reads YYNGEE. V was shortened by 4 bases and J by 4 bases, with 14 bases between the two germline ends. The CDR3 runs 14 residues. CDR3 DNA: TGTGCCAGCAGCCCAGTTGGGGGCAGCACTGAAGCTTTCTTT. Residues: CASSPVGGSTEAFF. Full variable domain (remainder filled in from reference TRBV9 and TRBJ1-1): DSGVTQTPKHLITATGQRVTLRCSPRSGDLSVYWYQQSLDQGLQFLIQYYNGEERAKGNILERFSAQQFPDLHSELNLSSLELGDSALYFCASSPVGGSTEAFFGQGTRLTVV.

This clonotype appeared a few times. V usage is TRBV7-8 and J usage is TRBJ2-7; D could derive from TRBD1 or TRBD2 (5 bases each). V dropped 5 bases and J dropped 6 bases, with 17 bases sitting between them. Germline assignment: CDR1 SGHVS and CDR2 FQNEAQ. The length of the CDR3 is 14 residues. The CDR3, as DNA: TGTGCCAGCAGCAACTCCGGGGCCCTCGGCGAGCAGTACTTC. As protein: CASSNSGALGEQYF.

As to this clonotype: A much larger clone lies a single base off, so this may be a read error. V gene TRBV12-3 or TRBV12-4 combines with J gene TRBJ1-2; D not certain. V was clipped by 8 bases and J by 2 bases, with 15 bases between them. The CDR3 sequence is 14 residues long. In nucleotides, the CDR3 is TGTGCCAGCGGTTCACGGGATATCAACTATGGCTACACCTTC. Translation gives CASGSRDINYGYTF.

In this sample, this clonotype turned up once. One end of the junction varies from germline; a read error may be responsible. V usage is TRBV10-3 and J usage is TRBJ1-5; TRBD1 agrees at 7 bases. The CDR3 contains 16 residues. Germline V gives CDR1 ENHRY, CDR2 SYGVKD. The CDR3 spells CASSLARGGLNQPQHF. The CDR3 DNA reads as TGTGCCAGCAGTTTAGCCAGGGGGGGACTTAATCAGCCCCAGCATTTT.

A remark on this clonotype: Sequence at one end of the junction differs from germline and may be a read error. The J gene is TRBJ1-5, the V gene TRBV2, with 10 bases aligning to TRBD1. CDR3 size: 17 residues. Germline V gene lookup returns CDR1 SNHLY and CDR2 FYNNEI. The CDR3 is CASSGQGQGYGNQPQHF. The CDR3 nucleotides read TGTGCCAGCAGTGGACAGGGACAGGGGTACGGCAATCAGCCACAGCATTTT.

V usage is TRBV20-1 and J usage is TRBJ1-5; D is undetermined. Germline V lookup: CDR1 DFQATT, CDR2 SNEGSKA (reference sequence). The length of the CDR3 is 15 residues. V gave up 0 bases and J gave up 4 bases, with 13 bases separating them. The CDR3 DNA is TGCAGTGCTAGAGACGCAAGTTCGGCGAATCAGCCCCAGCATTTT. This encodes CSARDASSANQPQHF.

This clonotype was seen only a few times. The V call is TRBV12-3 or TRBV12-4, the J call TRBJ2-7, with 14 nucleotides matching TRBD2. V shed 4 bases and J 12 bases; nucleotides not matched to a gene: 5. CDR3 length equals 13 residues. CDR3 region: CASSWGLAGDPYF. In nucleotides, the CDR3 is TGTGCCAGCAGTTGGGGACTAGCGGGAGATCCGTACTTC.

With regard to this clonotype: The conserved final phenylalanine or tryptophan is absent from the CDR3, which likely points to a read error. It is unclear where the CDR3 begins or ends on the DNA, so no DNA is shown, and the CDR3 is as TCRdb lists it. The CDR3 spells CASSIPPA. The V and J genes are TRBV19 and TRBJ1-6. The CDR3 is 8 residues long, ends included. Germline assignment: CDR1 LNHDA and CDR2 SQIVND (reference sequence).

The table lists this clonotype with a few counts. The chain links TRBV7-2 to TRBJ1-6; 9 bases fit TRBD1. The germline V gene has CDR1 SGHTA and CDR2 FQGNSA. CDR3 length equals 17 residues. V shed 1 base, J shed 5 bases, and the junction held 6 bases outside the gene matches. CDR3 amino acids: CASSLGTGAWNNSPLHF. In DNA, the CDR3 is TGTGCCAGCAGCTTAGGGACAGGGGCGTGGAATAATTCACCCCTCCACTTT.

The rearrangement links TRBV5-4 to TRBJ2-7; D gene unclear. Germline CDR1 SGHNT, CDR2 YYREEE (reference sequence). The CDR3 consists of 13 residues. Deletions cut 4 bases from V and 1 base from J, with 9 bases between. CDR3 region: CASSKPTSYEQYF. CDR3 DNA sequence: TGTGCCAGCAGCAAACCGACATCCTACGAGCAGTACTTC. Together with reference TRBV5-4 and TRBJ2-7, the CDR3 gives the full variable domain: ETGVTQSPTHLIKTRGQQVTLRCSSQSGHNTVSWYQQALGQGPQFIFQYYREEENGRGNFPPRFSGLQFPNYSSELNVNALELDDSALYLCASSKPTSYEQYFGPGTRLTVT.

The rearrangement links TRBV10-2 to TRBJ1-2; TRBD1 is a possible D gene (6 bases). The CDR3 totals 20 residues. Germline loops: CDR1 WSHSY, CDR2 SAAADI. V was clipped by 2 bases and J by 1 base, with 26 bases between them. CDR3 bases: TGCGCCAGCAGTGAGCCGGACAGTCGTTTTGGAGGGGCTCGTAACTATGGCTACACCTTC. Translation gives CASSEPDSRFGGARNYGYTF.

At least ten counts were recorded for this clonotype. The chain has TRBV20-1 and TRBJ2-5; D is undetermined. CDR3 size: 13 residues. Germline values: CDR1 DFQATT, CDR2 SNEGSKA (reference sequence). V was clipped by 4 bases and J by 2 bases, with 11 bases between them. In DNA, the CDR3 is TGCAGTGCTACTTTGCGAGCACAAGAGACCCAGTACTTC. It yields the protein CSATLRAQETQYF.